Following are 30 T cell receptor beta chains from one sample sequenced in a study of CD8+CD57+ T cells in acquired aplastic anemia. Template material for TCR beta VDJ and CDR3 profiling consisted of genomic DNA. TCRdb used MiXCR to reprocess the reads, holding one entry per CDR3 protein. The sample lists a few hundred thousand distinct CDR3 sequences, approximately 57% seen once, with under 1.5% in the top ten. The sequenced patients had an expansion of CD8+CD57+ cells seen by flow cytometry. Input material: sorted CD4+, CD8+, or CD8+CD57+ T cells (not recorded which) from PBMCs. These TCRs come from a human donor with aplastic anemia.

The V and J genes are TRBV7-3 and TRBJ2-7; 9 bases match TRBD2. From germline, CDR1 is SGHTA and CDR2 FQGTGA. The CDR3 spans 14 residues. With 1 base clipped from V and 5 bases from J, the junction kept 3 bases outside the gene matches. CDR3 bases: TGTGCCAGCAGCTTAAGCGGGAGGGCCCACGAGCAGTACTTC. Amino acids: CASSLSGRAHEQYF.

This clonotype occurred many times. The gene calls are TRBV20-1 and TRBJ1-6; 9 bases line up with TRBD1. This CDR3 contains 15 residues. Unmatched junction bases numbered 4, after V lost 2 bases and J lost 5 bases. Germline CDR1 and CDR2: DFQATT and SNEGSKA (reference sequence). The CDR3 protein is CSARRTGDNNSPLHF. CDR3 DNA: TGCAGTGCTAGACGGACAGGGGATAATAATTCACCCCTCCACTTT.

This chain connects TRBV7-2 to TRBJ2-1, with 7 bases lining up with TRBD1. The CDR3 length is 14 residues. V shed 3 bases, J shed 12 bases, and the junction held 11 bases outside the gene matches. Germline CDR1 and CDR2: SGHTA and FQGNSA. The CDR3 here is CASSFDRATVSQFF. DNA for the CDR3: TGTGCCAGCAGCTTCGACAGGGCCACGGTCTCGCAGTTCTTC.

CDR3 DNA sequence: TGTGCCAGCAGTGAAACCGCTAGCGGGGGGGCCAGAGATACGCAGTATTTT. Translated, it gives CASSETASGGARDTQYF. The chain carries TRBV2 and TRBJ2-3, with 12 bases identical to TRBD2. CDR1 and CDR2 from the germline V gene are SNHLY and FYNNEI. The CDR3 runs 17 residues. The junction had 8 bases not matched to a gene; V was cut back by 2 bases and J by 5 bases. Full variable domain (outside the CDR3, taken from reference TRBV2 and TRBJ2-3): EPEVTQTPSHQVTQMGQEVILRCVPISNHLYFYWYRQILGQKVEFLVSFYNNEISEKSEIFDDQFSVERPDGSNFTLKIRSTKLEDSAMYFCASSETASGGARDTQYFGPGTRLTVL.

This chain connects TRBV7-9 to TRBJ2-1; D is uncertain. The germline CDR1 and CDR2 sequences are SEHNR and FQNEAQ (reference sequence). With 6 bases removed from V and 5 bases from J, the gap between germline ends came to 8 bases. This CDR3 spans 12 amino acids. CDR3 in amino acids: CASSTLHNEQFF. DNA of the CDR3: TGTGCCAGCAGTACCCTTCACAATGAGCAGTTCTTC.

The chain links TRBV10-3 to TRBJ2-1; either TRBD1 or TRBD2 may fit D (5 bases each). The CDR3 runs 14 residues. The germline V gene encodes CDR1 ENHRY and CDR2 SYGVKD. V was cut by 4 bases and J by 2 bases, with 9 bases left in between. For the CDR3, the DNA is TGTGCCATCAGTGTGAGGGGTCCCTACAATGAGCAGTTCTTC. Its protein product is CAISVRGPYNEQFF.

This sequence joins TRBV9 and TRBJ2-5; possibly TRBD2 for D (7 bases). The V and J ends lost 0 bases and 1 base respectively, with 13 bases between them. This CDR3 has 16 amino acids. Per the germline V gene, CDR1 is SGDLS and CDR2 is YYNGEE. CDR3 region: CASSVGGGRSQETQYF. Here the CDR3 DNA reads TGTGCCAGCAGCGTAGGGGGGGGGCGTTCCCAAGAGACCCAGTACTTC.

There are many counts of this clonotype. The DNA for the CDR3 is TGTGCCAGCAGCCGAGATGGACAGAACACTGAAGCTTTCTTT. Translating gives CASSRDGQNTEAFF. The J gene is TRBJ1-1, the V gene TRBV7-3; D perhaps matches TRBD1 (5 bases). The CDR3 spans 14 residues. Germline V lookup: CDR1 SGHTA, CDR2 FQGTGA. V dropped 5 bases and J dropped 1 base, with 11 bases sitting between them. Filled out from reference TRBV7-3 and TRBJ1-1, the complete variable domain reads GAGVSQTPSNKVTEKGKYVELRCDPISGHTALYWYRQSLGQGPEFLIYFQGTGAADDSGLPNDRFFAVRPEGSVSTLKIQRTERGDSAVYLCASSRDGQNTEAFFGQGTRLTVV.

This clonotype was seen only once. CDR3: CASSWDRRQPQHF. The CDR3 DNA sequence: TGTGCCAGCAGCTGGGACAGACGTCAGCCCCAGCATTTT. The chain carries TRBV7-9 and TRBJ1-5; 7 bases fit TRBD1. The CDR3 is made up of 13 amino acids. V gave up 4 bases and J gave up 6 bases; unmatched junction bases: 3. From germline, CDR1 is SEHNR and CDR2 FQNEAQ (reference sequence).

The CDR3 here is CSALPPRWEQVESYNSPLHF. In DNA form, the CDR3 reads TGCAGTGCCCTTCCACCCCGATGGGAGCAGGTCGAGTCCTATAATTCACCCCTCCACTTT. The chain employs TRBV20-1 and TRBJ1-6; D is ambiguous. The CDR3 is 20 amino acids. Germline V lookup: CDR1 DFQATT, CDR2 SNEGSKA (reference sequence). Deletions cut 6 bases from V and 1 base from J, with 28 bases between.

The sample holds a few counts of this clonotype. The chain carries TRBV7-2 and TRBJ2-1, with unresolved D. V was cut by 2 bases and J by 9 bases, with 8 bases left in between. The CDR3 is 12 amino acids. The germline gives CDR1 SGHTA, CDR2 FQGNSA. This CDR3 is CASSLLSAEQFF. CDR3 DNA sequence: TGTGCCAGCAGCTTACTATCGGCTGAGCAGTTCTTC.

This clonotype has a count of ten or more. The chain uses TRBV15 and TRBJ1-4; maybe TRBD1 (6 bases). Trimming shortened V by 0 bases and J by 7 bases, and 12 bases separated the two germline ends. Germline V CDR1 and CDR2: LNHNV, YYDKDF (reference sequence). CDR3 size: 15 residues. The CDR3 DNA follows: TGTGCCACCAGCAGAGATTCGGGGACACCTGAAAAACTGTTTTTT. It is translated as CATSRDSGTPEKLFF.

The chain uses TRBV24-1 and TRBJ1-4, with a possible D match to TRBD1 (5 bases). The CDR3 contains 16 residues. Germline V CDR1 and CDR2: KGHDR, SFDVKD. V lost 3 bases and J 4 bases, leaving 14 bases between the germline ends. The CDR3, as DNA: TGTGCCACCAGTGATGGGGCCGGTCCAGATAATGAAAAACTGTTTTTT. Protein sequence: CATSDGAGPDNEKLFF.

In this sample, this clonotype turned up many times. The genes are TRBV5-1 and TRBJ2-5, with unresolved D. The V gene's germline CDR1 is SGHRS and CDR2 YFSETQ. The CDR3 covers 15 residues. V was pared by 0 bases and J by 5 bases, with 14 bases between. In DNA, the CDR3 is TGCGCCAGCAGCTTGGCGCAGGCCGAAGGGGAGACCCAGTACTTC. Protein product: CASSLAQAEGETQYF. Together with reference TRBV5-1 and TRBJ2-5, the CDR3 gives the full variable domain: KAGVTQTPRYLIKTRGQQVTLSCSPISGHRSVSWYQQTPGQGLQFLFEYFSETQRNKGNFPGRFSGRQFSNSRSEMNVSTLELGDSALYLCASSLAQAEGETQYFGPGTRLLVL.

V and J are TRBV10-3 and TRBJ2-7; D possibly corresponds to TRBD1 (7 bases). The V end lost 4 bases, the J end lost 4 bases, and 14 bases lay between the germline ends. This CDR3 has 14 amino acids. CDR1 is ENHRY and CDR2 is SYGVKD in the germline V gene. CDR3 nucleotides: TGTGCCATCAGTGTGGAGGGGGCCGGTTACGAGCAGTACTTC. It translates to CAISVEGAGYEQYF.

The chain joins TRBV4-1 to TRBJ2-1; 10 nucleotides match TRBD2. With 2 bases clipped from V and 7 bases from J, the junction kept 8 bases outside the gene matches. Germline-derived CDR1 and CDR2 are MGHRA and YSYEKL. This CDR3 region has 16 residues. This CDR3 is CASSQNPSGGWNEQFF. The CDR3 bases are TGCGCCAGCAGCCAAAATCCTAGCGGGGGTTGGAATGAGCAGTTCTTC.

This clonotype was picked up many times. This sequence joins TRBV5-8 and TRBJ1-5, with 7 bases lining up with TRBD1. This CDR3 contains 15 residues. Germline assignment: CDR1 SGHTS and CDR2 YDEGEE. J was trimmed by 3 bases and V by 5 bases; bases with no gene match: 8. CDR3 sequence: CASSQGGQHNQPQHF. The DNA for the CDR3 is TGTGCCAGCAGTCAAGGGGGACAGCACAATCAGCCCCAGCATTTT.

This clonotype was counted at least ten times. This sequence joins TRBV5-8 and TRBJ2-7, with D possibly TRBD2 on 6 matching bases. Germline CDR1 SGHTS, CDR2 YDEGEE. Trimming cost V 3 bases and J 3 bases, with 10 bases left between them. The CDR3 runs to 13 residues. CDR3 sequence reads: CASSSAGSYEQYF. The CDR3 bases are TGTGCCAGCAGCTCAGCGGGCAGCTACGAGCAGTACTTC.

This clonotype has a handful of counts. The chain has TRBV10-3 and TRBJ1-2; D is perhaps TRBD1 (5 bases). Germline-derived CDR1 and CDR2 are ENHRY and SYGVKD. The CDR3 extends over 14 amino acids. The V gene lost 0 bases and the J gene lost 2 bases, with 7 bases spanning the gap. The CDR3 coding sequence is TGTGCCATCAGTGAGTCTCGGGGGAACTATGGCTACACCTTC. Its protein product is CAISESRGNYGYTF.

The chain links TRBV10-2 to TRBJ2-5; tentative D call: TRBD2 (5 bases). Germline values: CDR1 WSHSY, CDR2 SAAADI. The V end lost 3 bases, the J end lost 5 bases, and 19 bases lay between the germline ends. This CDR3 is built from 16 residues. DNA of the CDR3: TGCGCCAGCAGTGACTTCTGGGCTAGCTCCTCGGAGACCCAGTACTTC. Translated: CASSDFWASSSETQYF.

Remarks on this clonotype: Compared with germline, one end of the junction differs, possibly owing to a read error. The chain employs TRBV14 and TRBJ2-5; D not resolved. The V gene's germline CDR1 is SGHDN and CDR2 FVKESK. The CDR3 spans 13 residues. CDR3 residues: CASSQDQMETQCF. CDR3 coding DNA: TGTGCCAGCAGCCAAGATCAGATGGAGACCCAGTGCTTC.

The table lists this clonotype with a count of one. This rearrangement joins TRBV5-4 to TRBJ2-7, with 13 bases lining up with TRBD2. Germline V gene data show CDR1 as SGHNT and CDR2 as YYREEE (reference sequence). With V trimmed by 0 bases and J by 7 bases, 4 bases remained unmatched. The CDR3 length is 15 residues. The CDR3 protein is CASSLAGTSGIEQYF. In nucleotides, the CDR3 is TGTGCCAGCAGCTTGGCCGGGACTAGCGGGATTGAGCAGTACTTC. Drawing the rest from reference TRBV5-4 and TRBJ2-7, the complete variable domain is ETGVTQSPTHLIKTRGQQVTLRCSSQSGHNTVSWYQQALGQGPQFIFQYYREEENGRGNFPPRFSGLQFPNYSSELNVNALELDDSALYLCASSLAGTSGIEQYFGPGTRLTVT.

V gene TRBV20-1 combines with J gene TRBJ2-5; TRBD1 matches at 7 bases. J lost 5 bases, V lost 2 bases, and 8 bases had no gene match. Germline V lookup: CDR1 DFQATT, CDR2 SNEGSKA (reference sequence). The CDR3 contains 14 residues. The CDR3 sequence is CSARQDRDGETQYF. The CDR3 nucleotides read TGCAGTGCTAGACAAGACAGGGACGGGGAGACCCAGTACTTC.

This clonotype was counted between two and nine times. The chain links TRBV11-2 to TRBJ1-2; D remains ambiguous. Germline CDR1 and CDR2: SGHAT and FQNNGV. The CDR3 sequence is 16 residues long. V gave up 1 base and J gave up 2 bases, with 14 bases separating them. The CDR3: CASSLVRPGRNYGYTF. In nucleotides, the CDR3 is TGTGCCAGCAGCTTAGTTAGGCCAGGTAGAAACTATGGCTACACCTTC.

The V and J genes are TRBV30 and TRBJ1-6; D is possibly TRBD1 (6 bases). This CDR3 is built from 15 residues. V lost 2 bases and J lost 6, with 14 bases in between. Germline V lookup: CDR1 GTSNPN, CDR2 SVGIG (reference sequence). Written as DNA, the CDR3 is TGTGCCTGGAGTACCACGGGACACAGTAATTCACCCCTCCACTTT. This sequence encodes CAWSTTGHSNSPLHF.

V and J are TRBV7-9 and TRBJ2-2; D uncertain. V shed 6 bases and J shed 0 bases, with 11 bases lying between them. Germline CDR1 SEHNR, CDR2 FQNEAQ (reference sequence). The length of the CDR3 is 15 residues. The CDR3 sequence: CASSLFGPNTGELFF. The CDR3 DNA sequence: TGTGCCAGCAGTTTATTTGGACCGAACACCGGGGAGCTGTTTTTT.

This clonotype was seen a handful of times. V and J are TRBV2 and TRBJ1-1; TRBD1 agrees at 8 bases. The CDR3 has 13 amino acids. Trimming cost V 6 bases and J 5 bases; bases outside gene matches: 5. CDR1 SNHLY and CDR2 FYNNEI come from the germline V gene. CDR3 sequence: CASSPRGRTEAFF. CDR3 nucleotides: TGTGCCAGCAGCCCCAGGGGGCGGACTGAAGCTTTCTTT.

V is TRBV7-4 and J is TRBJ1-1; D is perhaps TRBD1 (6 bases). Trimming took 5 bases from V and 8 from J, leaving 15 bases between them. Germline values: CDR1 SGHVT, CDR2 SQSDAQ. The CDR3 extends over 13 amino acids. The CDR3 region is CASSARGGLEAFF. CDR3 bases: TGTGCCAGCAGCGCGAGGGGGGGACTAGAAGCTTTCTTT.

This clonotype has ten or more counts. V is TRBV5-1 and J is TRBJ2-6; D gene unclear. Trimming took off 4 bases at V and 3 bases at J, with 14 bases between the two ends. The CDR3 loop spans 16 amino acids. Germline assignment: CDR1 SGHRS and CDR2 YFSETQ. The chain's CDR3 is CASSPGPLGGANVLTF. The CDR3 nucleotides are TGCGCCAGCAGCCCTGGACCATTGGGTGGGGCCAACGTCCTGACTTTC. The full variable domain, in which reference TRBV5-1 and TRBJ2-6 provide the parts outside the CDR3, is KAGVTQTPRYLIKTRGQQVTLSCSPISGHRSVSWYQQTPGQGLQFLFEYFSETQRNKGNFPGRFSGRQFSNSRSEMNVSTLELGDSALYLCASSPGPLGGANVLTFGAGSRLTVL.

The V gene is TRBV19, the J gene TRBJ2-1, with 10 bases lining up with TRBD2. Germline CDR1 LNHDA, CDR2 SQIVND (reference sequence). The length of the CDR3 is 15 residues. V lost 5 bases, J lost 6 bases, and 7 bases stayed unmatched. For the CDR3, the DNA is TGTGCCAGTAGTTGGGGGACTAGCGTCGGCAATGAGCAGTTCTTC. Translation: CASSWGTSVGNEQFF.